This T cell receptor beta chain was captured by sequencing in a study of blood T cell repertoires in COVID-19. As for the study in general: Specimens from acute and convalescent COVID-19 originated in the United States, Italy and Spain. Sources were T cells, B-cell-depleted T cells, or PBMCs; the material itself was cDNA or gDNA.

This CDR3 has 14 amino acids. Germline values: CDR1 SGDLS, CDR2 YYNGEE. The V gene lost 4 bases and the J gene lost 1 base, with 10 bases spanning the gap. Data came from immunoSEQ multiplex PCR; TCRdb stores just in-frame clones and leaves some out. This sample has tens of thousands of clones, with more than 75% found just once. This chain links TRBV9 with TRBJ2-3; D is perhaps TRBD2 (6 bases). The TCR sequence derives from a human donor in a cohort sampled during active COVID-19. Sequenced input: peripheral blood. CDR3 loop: CASSRGIGTDTQYF. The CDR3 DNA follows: TGTGCCAGCAGCCGGGGGATTGGCACAGATACGCAGTATTTT.